This TCR beta chain comes out of a study of OX40 agonist ivuxolimab in advanced cancers. Trimming removed 5 bases from V and 4 bases from J, with 21 bases in between. In germline, CDR1 is SEHNR, CDR2 FQNEAQ (reference sequence). The CDR3 spans 18 residues. Generated by immunoSEQ multiplex PCR, the TCRdb table keeps only in-frame clones and is missing some. The sample comprises roughly 38,000 clones, more than 85% of which are singletons, and approximately 22% rests with the top ten. A single count supports this clone. Sample: CD4+ or CD8+ T cells sorted from blood, taken in a trial of the OX40 agonist ivuxolimab. The TCR comes from an adult with an advanced solid tumor such as melanoma, head and neck, liver or kidney cancer. The rearrangement links TRBV7-9 to TRBJ2-6; D is ambiguous. CDR3 coding DNA: TGTGCCAGCAGCCCCGGTTGGGTCAGGTCGGAAGGGGCCAACGTCCTGACTTTC. Its protein product is CASSPGWVRSEGANVLTF.